Shown below are 18 T cell receptor beta chains from a single sample sequenced in a study of Ad26.COV2.S vaccination and SARS-CoV-2 variants listed by TCRdb under 2021. The library was built by means of the immunoSEQ multiplex PCR assay. TCRdb took this table from immuneACCESS and kept in-frame rearrangements with V and J called. Such tables lack part of the clones; where checked against another copy, unresolved V genes explain under half of the gap, and the rest is unexplained. The sample data list some 390,000 clones, and about nine tenths of these were observed just once. The ten largest account for approximately 1.9% of the sample. This sample's treatment or condition label indicates: roughly 18 received Ad26.COV2.S at low or high dose, single or two shots; several received placebo; per-sample allocation not given. For vaccine and placebo recipients, repertoires were sequenced using samples collected on day 63 after the first injection.

The sample consisted of peripheral blood, taken in a trial of Ad26.COV2.S vaccine versus placebo. Receptors were obtained from a person aged 18 to 59 who received the Ad26.COV2.S COVID-19 vaccine or a placebo.

The rearrangement links TRBV4-2 to TRBJ1-6; D is unresolved. Trimming removed 6 bases at V and 9 bases at J, with 21 bases between. The CDR3 contains 16 residues. Germline values: CDR1 LGHNA, CDR2 YNFKEQ. This CDR3 is CASRLNPTAGSSPLHF. Here the CDR3 DNA reads TGTGCCAGCAGGCTAAACCCGACGGCCGGCAGTTCACCCCTCCACTTT.

V gene TRBV5-1 combines with J gene TRBJ1-5; TRBD1 aligns across 9 bases. The CDR3 has 14 amino acids. Germline V CDR1 and CDR2: SGHRS, YFSETQ. V shed 8 bases and J 4 bases; nucleotides not matched to a gene: 7. The CDR3 coding sequence is TGCGCCAGTGCACCGGGACAGGGTAATCAGCCCCAGCATTTT. Its translation: CASAPGQGNQPQHF.

This clone came up once. This chain joins TRBV4-1 and TRBJ2-1, with D maybe TRBD1 (6 bases). Trimming removed 1 base from V and 9 bases from J, with 10 bases in between. The CDR3 length is 13 residues. Germline V gives CDR1 MGHRA, CDR2 YSYEKL. CDR3 in amino acids: CASSQVQGSEQFF. The CDR3 coding sequence is TGCGCCAGCAGCCAAGTTCAGGGGTCTGAGCAGTTCTTC.

The chain couples TRBV4-3 to TRBJ1-1, with no clear D. V was pared by 0 bases and J by 4 bases, with 6 bases between. CDR1 and CDR2 from the germline V gene are LGHNA and YSLEER. The CDR3 covers 13 residues. The CDR3 here is CASSQEPSTEAFF. DNA of the CDR3: TGCGCCAGCAGCCAAGAGCCATCCACTGAAGCTTTCTTT.

This chain joins TRBV6-5 and TRBJ2-2; no reliable D call. This CDR3 spans 14 amino acids. Trimming stripped 5 bases from V and 0 bases from J, with 7 bases between. The V gene's germline CDR1 is MNHEY and CDR2 SVGAGI. The CDR3 nucleotides are TGTGCCAGCAGTCACGAAACGAACACCGGGGAGCTGTTTTTT. The encoded protein is CASSHETNTGELFF.

The chain carries TRBV24-1 and TRBJ2-3; the D gene is possibly TRBD2 (5 bases). CDR1 and CDR2 from the germline V gene are KGHDR and SFDVKD. The V end was cut by 9 bases, the J end by 5 bases, with 14 bases between. The CDR3 sequence is 13 residues long. The CDR3 bases are TGTGCCACCGAAAGGACTCAGGAAGATACGCAGTATTTT. Protein product: CATERTQEDTQYF.

The chain uses TRBV6-5 and TRBJ2-2; 7 positions match TRBD2. The germline gives CDR1 MNHEY, CDR2 SVGAGI. This CDR3 is 14 amino acids long. In DNA, the CDR3 is TGTGCGGGGAGTGCTAGCGGGAACACCGGGGAGCTGTTTTTT. Protein sequence: CAGSASGNTGELFF.

V gene TRBV2 combines with J gene TRBJ1-4, with 7 bases that match TRBD1. Germline assignment: CDR1 SNHLY and CDR2 FYNNEI. The CDR3 runs 14 residues. Trimming removed 6 bases from V and 7 bases from J; junction bases left unmatched: 8. DNA of the CDR3: TGTGCCAGCAGCCCTGACAGGGCGATTGAAAAACTGTTTTTT. Its translation is CASSPDRAIEKLFF.

Details on this clone: Other DNA sequences in the sample encode the same CDR3. The chain links TRBV28 to TRBJ2-7; unclear D gene. V shed 3 bases and J shed 4 bases, with 7 bases lying between them. This CDR3 has 12 residues. Per the germline V gene, CDR1 is MDHEN and CDR2 is SYDVKM. The CDR3, as DNA: TGTGCCAGCAGTTTGGTGGGATACGAGCAGTACTTC. Its protein is CASSLVGYEQYF.

The V and J genes are TRBV25-1 and TRBJ2-1; D may be TRBD1 (5 bases). The CDR3 is 16 residues long. V lost 3 bases and J lost 5, with 17 bases in between. The germline V gene has CDR1 MGHDK and CDR2 SYGVNS. The CDR3 loop is CASSDPPPGHDNEQFF. The CDR3, as DNA: TGTGCCAGCAGTGACCCCCCTCCAGGACACGACAATGAGCAGTTCTTC.

V and J are TRBV3-1 (or the pseudogene TRBV3-2) and TRBJ1-1, with TRBD1 matching over 10 bases. This CDR3 comprises 18 residues. V lost 0 bases to trimming and J lost 1 base; unmatched junction nucleotides: 8. Germline lookup yields CDR1 LGHDT and CDR2 YNNKEL (reference sequence). The DNA for the CDR3 is TGTGCCAGCAGCCAAGATAAGAGACAGGGGGCCGGGAACACTGAAGCTTTCTTT. It is translated as CASSQDKRQGAGNTEAFF.

This clone was detected only once. DNA for the CDR3: TGTGCCAGCAGCTTAGCGGTGGGCAGCGGCTCTGGAAACACCATATATTTT. Encoded protein: CASSLAVGSGSGNTIYF. The chain employs TRBV7-6 and TRBJ1-3; D remains ambiguous. V lost 0 bases, J lost 0 bases, and 12 bases lay in between. Germline V gives CDR1 SGHVS, CDR2 FNYEAQ. CDR3 length: 17 residues.

The chain combines TRBV7-3 with TRBJ2-1; TRBD2 matches at 11 bases. The germline V gene has CDR1 SGHTA and CDR2 FQGTGA. J lost 6 bases, V lost 2 bases, and 6 bases had no gene match. The CDR3 is 16 residues long. The CDR3 DNA follows: TGTGCCAGCAGCTTAGGTCCTAGCGGGAGGCGCAATGAGCAGTTCTTC. Translating gives CASSLGPSGRRNEQFF.

The chain has TRBV6-5 and TRBJ2-3; D not resolved. Deletions cut 7 bases from V and 1 base from J, with 15 bases between. The CDR3 extends over 15 amino acids. In germline, CDR1 is MNHEY, CDR2 SVGAGI. The CDR3 DNA is TGTGCCAGCATTGGGCTGGCTACAGGCACAGATACGCAGTATTTT. Translation gives CASIGLATGTDTQYF.

V usage is TRBV15 and J usage is TRBJ1-2; no definite D call. Per germline, CDR1 LNHNV and CDR2 YYDKDF (reference sequence). V lost 1 base, J lost 0 bases, and 12 bases lay in between. The CDR3 is 16 amino acids. The CDR3 DNA reads TGTGCCACCAGCAGAGGGGCCGGAGTAGCTAACTATGGCTACACCTTC. Protein: CATSRGAGVANYGYTF.

V is TRBV9 and J is TRBJ1-2; no clear D. From germline, CDR1 is SGDLS and CDR2 YYNGEE. The CDR3 length is 16 residues. V lost 3 bases and J lost 4, with 19 bases in between. CDR3 DNA sequence: TGTGCCAGCAGCGAACCCGAGGGAGGGAGGGCCTATGGCTACACCTTC. It specifies CASSEPEGGRAYGYTF.

The rearrangement links TRBV6-5 to TRBJ2-1; no definite D call. This CDR3 contains 16 residues. The V and J ends lost 0 bases and 0 bases respectively, with 9 bases between them. Germline CDR1 reads MNHEY; CDR2 reads SVGAGI. The CDR3 DNA follows: TGTGCCAGCAGTTACTCGAGACCCTCCTCCTACAATGAGCAGTTCTTC. It yields the protein CASSYSRPSSYNEQFF.

CDR3: CASSPEESDTQYF. The CDR3 DNA sequence: TGTGCCAGCAGTCCCGAAGAATCAGATACGCAGTATTTT. V is TRBV6-2 or TRBV6-3 and J is TRBJ2-3, with D unclear. Germline values: CDR1 MNHEY, CDR2 SVGEGT. The CDR3 is 13 residues long. V dropped 5 bases and J dropped 4 bases, with 10 bases sitting between them.